The sequence of this T cell receptor beta chain was determined in a study of T-cell memory formation after mild COVID-19. Points from the study as a whole: Cross-reactive memory seemingly joined, as some responding clones were found in pre-infection memory. Among contracting clones, CD4+ were mainly CM/EM and CD8+ enriched in EMRA.

The CDR3 extends over 14 amino acids. Trimming stripped 6 bases from V and 0 bases from J, with 10 bases between. Germline V gene data show CDR1 as MDHEN and CDR2 as SYDVKM. For this clonotype: The antigen is unknown.

Constant-segment primers were used for 5'RACE, and the resulting TCR alpha and TCR beta cDNA libraries carried sample barcodes and UMIs. TCRdb analysed the 5' RACE reads with MiXCR anew, one entry per CDR3 protein. This table has 300,000 or so distinct CDR3 sequences, approximately 15% appearing once. The sequencing input was PBMCs or a T cell subset sorted from them (not recorded which). This receptor was identified in a man aged 18 to 35 who had mild COVID-19 (a few samples of this study predate the infection). Cell type and time point are not known. The chain is built from TRBV28 and TRBJ2-3; D possibly corresponds to TRBD2 (6 bases). CDR3 sequence: CASRVGTSTDTQYF. Written as DNA, the CDR3 is TGTGCCAGCAGAGTGGGGACTAGCACAGATACGCAGTATTTT.